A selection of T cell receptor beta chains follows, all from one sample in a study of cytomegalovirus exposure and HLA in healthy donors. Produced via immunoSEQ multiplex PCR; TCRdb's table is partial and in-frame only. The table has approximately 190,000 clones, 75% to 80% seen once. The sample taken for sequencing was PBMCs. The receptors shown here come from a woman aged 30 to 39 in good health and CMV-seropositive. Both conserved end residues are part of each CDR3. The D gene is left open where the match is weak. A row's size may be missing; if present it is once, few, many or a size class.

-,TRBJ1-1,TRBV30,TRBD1,TGTGCCTGGCGGACAGGCTGGACTGAAGCTTTCTTT,CAWRTGWTEAFF
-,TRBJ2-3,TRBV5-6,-,TGCGCCAGCAGCTTCGCTCTGACCAGGGGACACACAGATACGCAGTATTTT,CASSFALTRGHTDTQYF
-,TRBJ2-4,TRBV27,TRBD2,TGTGCCAGCAGGCCGAGGACTAGCGGGAGGGTAGCCAAAAACATTCAGTACTTC,CASRPRTSGRVAKNIQYF
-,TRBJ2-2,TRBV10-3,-,TGTGCCATCAGTGAGTCGGGCGGTCGGGGAAGGGCCACCGGGGAGCTGTTTTTT,CAISESGGRGRATGELFF
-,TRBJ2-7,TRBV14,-,TGTGCCAGCAGCCAAGAGTCAGTCGGGTTCCACGAGCAGTACTTC,CASSQESVGFHEQYF
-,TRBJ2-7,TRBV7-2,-,TGTGCCAGCAGCTTCCAGGGTTACGAGCAGTACTTC,CASSFQGYEQYF
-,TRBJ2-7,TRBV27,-,TGTGCCAGCAGTTTTGCAGACTCCTACGAGCAGTACTTC,CASSFADSYEQYF
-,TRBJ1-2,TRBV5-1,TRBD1,TGCGCCAGCAGCTTGATAACAGGGGGCTCCTATGGCTACACCTTC,CASSLITGGSYGYTF
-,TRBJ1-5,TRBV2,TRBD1,TGTGCCAGCAGTGAATTACAGGGGGTTGGCCCCCGTACTTATAGCAATCAGCCCCAGCATTTT,CASSELQGVGPRTYSNQPQHF
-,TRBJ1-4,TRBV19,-,TGTGCCAGTAGTATCGGACAGCTGAATGAAAAACTGTTTTTT,CASSIGQLNEKLFF
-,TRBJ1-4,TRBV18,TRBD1,TGTGCCAGCTCCGCGGGACAGGGGGATGAAAAACTGTTTTTT,CASSAGQGDEKLFF
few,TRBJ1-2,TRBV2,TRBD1,TGTGCCAGCAGGATGGACAGGGCATCCCAACCCTATGGCTACACCTTC,CASRMDRASQPYGYTF
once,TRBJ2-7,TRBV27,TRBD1,TGTGCCAGCAGTTTAACAGGGGGCGCCTACGAGCAGTACTTC,CASSLTGGAYEQYF
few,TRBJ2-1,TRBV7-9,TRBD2,TGTGCCAGCAGCTTCGGGGGGATCAATGAGCAGTTCTTC,CASSFGGINEQFF
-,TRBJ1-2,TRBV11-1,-,TGTGCCAGCAGCTTAGAAGGGGGGGACTATGGCTACACCTTC,CASSLEGGDYGYTF
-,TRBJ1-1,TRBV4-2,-,TGTGCCAGCAGCCATACGGGTGGAGGGAGCACTGAAGCTTTCTTT,CASSHTGGGSTEAFF
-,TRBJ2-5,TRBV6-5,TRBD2,TGTGCCAGCAGGAAACTAGCGGGAGGAGGGGAGACCCAGTACTTC,CASRKLAGGGETQYF
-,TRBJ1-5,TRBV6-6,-,TGTGCCAGCAGTCCTTTACAGGGCGCAGGGCAGCCCCAGCATTTT,CASSPLQGAGQPQHF
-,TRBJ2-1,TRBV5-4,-,TGTGCCAGCAGCCCCGAAGGAGGACTAAGCTCCTACAATGAGCAGTTCTTC,CASSPEGGLSSYNEQFF
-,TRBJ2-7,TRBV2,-,TGTGCCAGCAGTGAATCCCGAGGGCAGCAGTACTTC,CASSESRGQQYF
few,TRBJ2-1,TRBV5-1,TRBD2,TGCGCCAGCAGCTTGGAGGGGACTAGGGGGAACAATGAGCAGTTCTTC,CASSLEGTRGNNEQFF
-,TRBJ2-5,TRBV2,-,TGTGCCAGCAGTTATAAAGAGACCCAGTACTTC,CASSYKETQYF
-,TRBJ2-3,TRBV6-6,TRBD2,TGTGCCAGCAGTCAGTGGGGGACCGGGGGGAATACGCAGTATTTT,CASSQWGTGGNTQYF
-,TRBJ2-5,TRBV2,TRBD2,TGTGCCAGCAGTGAGGAGCGGGGGGTAGAGACCCAGTACTTC,CASSEERGVETQYF
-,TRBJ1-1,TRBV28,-,TGTGCCAGCAAGATCGGGGGGGGCACTGAAGCTTTCTTT,CASKIGGGTEAFF
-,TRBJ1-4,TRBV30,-,TGTGCCTGGAGGGAAGGACAGTTTAATGAAAAACTGTTTTTT,CAWREGQFNEKLFF
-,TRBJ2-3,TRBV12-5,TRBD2,TGTGCTAGTGGCCCTGGGACTAGCGGGAGGGCGACAGATACGCAGTATTTT,CASGPGTSGRATDTQYF
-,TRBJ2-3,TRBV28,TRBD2,TGTGCCAGCAGTTTAAATCGAGCGGGGGGCCCTGATACGCAGTATTTT,CASSLNRAGGPDTQYF
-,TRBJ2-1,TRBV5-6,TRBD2,TGTGCCAGCAGCTGGGGATTAGCGGGGGGGCAGCTCAATGAGCAGTTCTTC,CASSWGLAGGQLNEQFF
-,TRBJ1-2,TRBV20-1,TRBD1,TGCAGTGCTAGCCACAGGGGGCGTAGGACCTTC,CSASHRGRRTF
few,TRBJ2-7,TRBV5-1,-,TGCGCCAGCAGCTTGGACGCGACTGAGAGCTACGAGCAGTACTTC,CASSLDATESYEQYF
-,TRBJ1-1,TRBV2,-,TGTGCCAGCAGTGAGTCGGTGGGGGGGGCTTTCTTT,CASSESVGGAFF
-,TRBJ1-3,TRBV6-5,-,TGTGCCAGCAGTTACTCAGGGTTCAGGGCTGGAAACACCATATATTTT,CASSYSGFRAGNTIYF
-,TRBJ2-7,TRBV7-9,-,TGTGCCAGCAGCTCGCGTTCCTTCTCCTACGAGCAGTACTTC,CASSSRSFSYEQYF
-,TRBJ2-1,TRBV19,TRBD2,TGTGCCAGTAGCCCACCTCGGACTAGCGGTTACAATGAGCAGTTCTTC,CASSPPRTSGYNEQFF
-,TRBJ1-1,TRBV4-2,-,TGTGCCAGCAGCCAAGAGGAGGGGCAGGGAAGCACTGAAGCTTTCTTT,CASSQEEGQGSTEAFF
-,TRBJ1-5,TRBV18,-,TGTGCCAGCTCCATCAAGGAGGCGGGCGGTGGCAATCAGCCCCAGCATTTT,CASSIKEAGGGNQPQHF
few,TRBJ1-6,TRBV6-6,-,TGTGCCAGCAGTTACTCGCAAACGGGTAATTCACCCCTCCACTTT,CASSYSQTGNSPLHF
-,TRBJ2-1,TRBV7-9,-,TGTGCCAGCAGCTTAACGTCCCCAGGTAGAGCCTACAATGAGCAGTTCTTC,CASSLTSPGRAYNEQFF
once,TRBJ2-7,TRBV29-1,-,TGCAGCGTAAGAACTCGCTACGAGCAGTACTTC,CSVRTRYEQYF
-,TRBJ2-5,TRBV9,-,TGTGCCAGCAGCGTAAGTGGGGGGGCCTCAGAGACCCAGTACTTC,CASSVSGGASETQYF
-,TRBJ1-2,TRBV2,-,TGTGCCAGCAGTTTCCGGACAGCGGATTTCGATGGCTACACCTTC,CASSFRTADFDGYTF
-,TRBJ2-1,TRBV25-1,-,TGTGCCAGCAGAAGAACAGGTCGGGCTTTCAATGAGCAGTTCTTC,CASRRTGRAFNEQFF
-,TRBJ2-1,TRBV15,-,TGTGCCACCAGCAGAGACCTCGACAGCCCAAATGAGCAGTTCTTC,CATSRDLDSPNEQFF
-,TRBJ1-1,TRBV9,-,TGTGCCAGCAGCGTAGATGAGGGAATGAACACTGAAGCTTTCTTT,CASSVDEGMNTEAFF
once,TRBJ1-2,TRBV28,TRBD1,TGTGCCAGCAGTTTGATTCCGCCGACAGGGTCAGCTGGGGGCTACACCTTC,CASSLIPPTGSAGGYTF
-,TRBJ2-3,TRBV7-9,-,TGTGCCAGCAGCTTAAAGGTCTTTACCAGAATCGACTCGCAGTATTTT,CASSLKVFTRIDSQYF
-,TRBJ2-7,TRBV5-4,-,TGTGCCAGCAGATCCGGGACCGGGACTGAGGACGAGCAGTACTTC,CASRSGTGTEDEQYF
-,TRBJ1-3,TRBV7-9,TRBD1,TGTGCCAGCAGCCCCGACAGGGGAAGCTCAGGAAACACCATATATTTT,CASSPDRGSSGNTIYF